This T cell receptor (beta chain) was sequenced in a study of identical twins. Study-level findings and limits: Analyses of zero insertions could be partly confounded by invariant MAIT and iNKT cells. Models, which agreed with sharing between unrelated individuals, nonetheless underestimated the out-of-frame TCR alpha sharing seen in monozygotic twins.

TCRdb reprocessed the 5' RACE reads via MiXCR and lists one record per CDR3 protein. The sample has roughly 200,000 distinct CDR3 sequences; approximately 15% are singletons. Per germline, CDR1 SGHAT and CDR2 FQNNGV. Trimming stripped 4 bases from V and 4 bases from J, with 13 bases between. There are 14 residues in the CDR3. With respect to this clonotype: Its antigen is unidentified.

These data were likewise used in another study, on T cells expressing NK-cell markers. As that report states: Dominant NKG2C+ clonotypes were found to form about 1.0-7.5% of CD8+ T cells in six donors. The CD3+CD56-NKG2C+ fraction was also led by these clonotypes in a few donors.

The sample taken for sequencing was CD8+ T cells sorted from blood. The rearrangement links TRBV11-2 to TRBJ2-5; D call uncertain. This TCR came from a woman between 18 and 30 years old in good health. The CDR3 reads CASSSRLMRETQYF. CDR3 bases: TGTGCCAGCAGCTCCAGGTTAATGAGAGAGACCCAGTACTTC. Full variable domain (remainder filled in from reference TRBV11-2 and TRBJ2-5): EAGVAQSPRYKIIEKRQSVAFWCNPISGHATLYWYQQILGQGPKLLIQFQNNGVVDDSQLPKDRFSAERLKGVDSTLKIQPAKLEDSAVYLCASSSRLMRETQYFGPGTRLLVL.